This T cell receptor (beta chain) appears in the sequencing data of a study of T cells in localized non-small cell lung cancer. As for this clone: As yet, its antigen is unknown.

General study points: Those with higher blood T cell density had longer overall survival. The tumor had only one region sequenced, so heterogeneity remains possible. Tumor showed lower T cell clonality than uninvolved adjacent lung, where it was highest. There were a median roughly 60 of the top 100 tumor clones appearing in adjacent lung.

Data came from immunoSEQ multiplex PCR; TCRdb stores just in-frame clones and leaves some out. The table lists 35,000 to 45,000 clones, about 88% of them singletons. This sample comprised peripheral blood, obtained before any cancer treatment. This receptor was identified in a female donor over 55 with stage I squamous cell lung carcinoma.

Written as DNA, the CDR3 is TGTGCCAGCAGCTTAGCGGCCGGGACTAGCGGCACAGATACGCAGTATTTT. Residues: CASSLAAGTSGTDTQYF. The chain recombines TRBV7-6 with TRBJ2-3, with TRBD2 matching 10 bases. The CDR3 covers 17 residues. Germline V gene lookup returns CDR1 SGHVS and CDR2 FNYEAQ. Trimming cost V 0 bases and J 1 base; bases outside gene matches: 4.